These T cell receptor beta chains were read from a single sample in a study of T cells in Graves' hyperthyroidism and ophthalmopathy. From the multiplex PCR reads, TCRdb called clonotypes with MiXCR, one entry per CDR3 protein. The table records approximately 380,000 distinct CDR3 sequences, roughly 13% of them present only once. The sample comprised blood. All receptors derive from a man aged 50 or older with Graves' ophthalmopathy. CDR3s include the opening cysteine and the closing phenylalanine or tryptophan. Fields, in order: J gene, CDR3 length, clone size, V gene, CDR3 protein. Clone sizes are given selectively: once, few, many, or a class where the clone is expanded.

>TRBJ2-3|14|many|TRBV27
CASRTGVSTDTQYF
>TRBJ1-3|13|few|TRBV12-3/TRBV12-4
CASRVNEGNTIYF
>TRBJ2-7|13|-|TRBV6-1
CASRTSSGYEQYF
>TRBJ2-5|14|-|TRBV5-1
CASRKDRGLETQYF
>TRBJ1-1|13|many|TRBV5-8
CASSRQGRPEAFF
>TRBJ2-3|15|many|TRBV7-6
CASSRDTAAGDTQYF
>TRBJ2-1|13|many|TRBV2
CASSESGTNEQFF
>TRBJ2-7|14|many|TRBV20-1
CSAPDTTSSYEQYF
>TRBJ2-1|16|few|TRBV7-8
CASSPSRPGAYNEQFF
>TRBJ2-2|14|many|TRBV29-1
CSVEGRGGAGELFF
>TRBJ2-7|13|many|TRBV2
CASSGGWTYEQYF
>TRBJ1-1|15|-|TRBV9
CASSVGMVEGTEAFF
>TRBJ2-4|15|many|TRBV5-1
CASSFVTGGQNIQYF
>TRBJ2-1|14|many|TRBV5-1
CASSVVGRSDEQFF
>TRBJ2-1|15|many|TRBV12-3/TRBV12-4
CASNRFSGRVNEQFF
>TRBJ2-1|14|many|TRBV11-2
CASSSGTSGTEQFF
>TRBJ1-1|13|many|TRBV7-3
CASSQDRKTEAFF
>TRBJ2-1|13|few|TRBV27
CASSPDPGNEQFF
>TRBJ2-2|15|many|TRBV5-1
CASSQAGGNTGELFF
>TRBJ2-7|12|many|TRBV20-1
CSASFGGYEQYF
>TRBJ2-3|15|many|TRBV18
CASSPLPDQTDTQYF
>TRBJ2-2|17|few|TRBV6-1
CASRMGMRGANTGELFF
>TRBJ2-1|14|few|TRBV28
CASSLSRGGNEQFF
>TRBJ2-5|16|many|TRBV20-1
CSAFPSGREGQETQYF
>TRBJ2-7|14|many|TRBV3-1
CASSQGLAIYEQYF
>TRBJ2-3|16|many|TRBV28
CASIPPGFSSTDTQYF
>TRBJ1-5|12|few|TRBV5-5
CASRFGAGPQHF
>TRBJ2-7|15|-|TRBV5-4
CASSYETGRGGEQYF
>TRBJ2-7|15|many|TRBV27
CASRSGTSNSYEQYF
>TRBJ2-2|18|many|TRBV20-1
CSARDRLAGGWNTGELFF
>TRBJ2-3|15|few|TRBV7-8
CASSLVTGTSDTQYF
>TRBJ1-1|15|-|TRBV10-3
CAISESGNMNTEAFF
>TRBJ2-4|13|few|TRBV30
CAYRTHPKNIQYF
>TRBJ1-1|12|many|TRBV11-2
CASSLASTEAFF
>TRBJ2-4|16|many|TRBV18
CASSPPQGALGNIQYF
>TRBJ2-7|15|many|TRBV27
CASSFLPGHLYEQYF
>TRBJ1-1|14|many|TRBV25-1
CASTTSWGMDGAFF
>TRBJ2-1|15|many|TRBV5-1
CASSQGLGSYNEQFF
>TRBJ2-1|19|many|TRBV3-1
CASSRLAVAALSSYNEQFF
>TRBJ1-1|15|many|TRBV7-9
CASSLAGARNTEAFF
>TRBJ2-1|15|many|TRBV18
CASSRSDRAYNEQFF
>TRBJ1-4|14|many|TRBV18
CASSPSLNNEKLFF
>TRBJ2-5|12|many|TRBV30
CAWSNPGETQYF
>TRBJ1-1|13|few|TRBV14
CASSQEAAGGTFF
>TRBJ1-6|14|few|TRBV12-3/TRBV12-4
CASSFGGHNSPLHF
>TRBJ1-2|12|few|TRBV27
CASSLRGRGYTF
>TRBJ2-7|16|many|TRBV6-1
CASGHGGPSSGYEQYF
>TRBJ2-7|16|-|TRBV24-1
CATSDPRDSPSYEQYF
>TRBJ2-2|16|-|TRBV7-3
CASSLRWAGGTGELFF
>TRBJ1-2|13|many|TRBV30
CAWNSGNDIHYTF
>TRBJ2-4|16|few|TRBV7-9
CASSLAQGIAKNIQYF
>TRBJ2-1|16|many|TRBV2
CASSDRLAGGGVEQFF
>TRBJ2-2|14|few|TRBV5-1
CASSLRVEAGELFF
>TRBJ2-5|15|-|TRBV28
CASSLPPLGQETQYF
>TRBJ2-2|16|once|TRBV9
CASSKRGTGNTGELFF
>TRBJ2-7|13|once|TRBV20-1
CSETSGRAYEQYF